This T cell receptor (beta chain) was captured in a study of T cell changes during pregnancy in multiple sclerosis (dated by TCRdb to between 2017 and 2020). About the study as a whole: In women with multiple sclerosis, the researchers looked at how the T cell repertoire shifted as pregnancy progressed.

The protocol used for the library was the immunoSEQ multiplex PCR assay. Entries here come from immuneACCESS through TCRdb and include only in-frame sequences with V and J called. Some clones fail to appear in such tables; in the studies checked, an unresolved V gene covers under half of the shortfall, and the cause of the remainder is unknown. Counted in this sample were under 20,000 clones; over 65% of them appeared once. Around 8.7% of the sample lies in the top ten. As to this clone: Its antigen is not yet known. Base qualities are not provided; no much larger clone lies one nucleotide away.

Taken from the germline V gene, the CDR1 and CDR2 loops are SGHTA and FQGTGA. V lost 4 bases and J lost 6 bases, and the count of bases not matched to a germline gene is 3. The cysteine opens and the phenylalanine closes a CDR3 of 15 amino acids. The read is trimmed to its CDR3 DNA, 45 bases read in frame from base 1. This chain joins TRBV7-3 to TRBJ2-1, and 13 junction bases match TRBD2. This TCR was recovered from a female donor with multiple sclerosis, enrolled in a pregnancy study. The source material was CD8+ T cells from peripheral blood mononuclear cells, sampled after pregnancy. The nucleotides are TGTGCCAGCAGCTCCGGGACTAGCGGGGCCAATGAGCAGTTCTTC. Its product reads: CASSSGTSGANEQFF. Extended through the reference TRBV7-3 and TRBJ2-1 proteins, this CDR3 yields the full variable domain: GAGVSQTPSNKVTEKGKYVELRCDPISGHTALYWYRQSLGQGPEFLIYFQGTGAADDSGLPNDRFFAVRPEGSVSTLKIQRTERGDSAVYLCASSSGTSGANEQFFGPGTRLTVL.